The 13 T cell receptor beta chains in this list originate from one sample, sequenced in a study of blood T cells in healthy people across ages. A second PCR, run for roughly 7 to 12 cycles, used a sample-barcoded 5' primer plus a J-beta primer mix. In TCRdb, the 5' RACE reads were re-called with MiXCR into one record per CDR3 protein. The top ten hold around 8% of the sample, which has over a million distinct CDR3 sequences, approximately 42% seen once. The sequenced material came from blood. The source of these receptors is a woman between 18 and 30 years old in good health.

This clonotype was counted a few times. The rearrangement links TRBV3-1 to TRBJ1-5, with no clear D. V lost 3 bases and J 5 bases, leaving 11 bases between the germline ends. The CDR3 is 14 amino acids. Germline V gene sequence: CDR1 LGHDT, CDR2 YNNKEL (reference sequence). The CDR3 region is CASSQGQSYQPQHF. For the CDR3, the DNA is TGTGCCAGCAGCCAGGGCCAGTCTTATCAGCCCCAGCATTTT.

The rearrangement links TRBV12-3 or TRBV12-4 to TRBJ1-2; possibly TRBD1 for D (6 bases). There are 17 residues in the CDR3. Between the trimmed V and J ends, which lost 6 bases and 8 bases, there was a span of 28 bases. The CDR3 loop reads CASRETGSPLGLGGYTF. For the CDR3, the DNA is TGTGCCAGCAGAGAAACAGGGTCCCCCTTGGGGTTGGGCGGCTACACCTTC.

This clonotype was observed a few times. The genes are TRBV6-1 and TRBJ2-1; 10 nucleotides align to TRBD2. CDR3 size: 13 residues. V dropped 11 bases and J dropped 3; count of bases not matched to a gene: 4. Germline CDR1 MNHNS, CDR2 SASEGT. CDR3 in DNA: TGTGCCGGTGGGACTAGCGACTACAATGAGCAGTTCTTC. It encodes CAGGTSDYNEQFF.

The CDR3 protein is CASSQGGGMTEAFF. CDR3 DNA sequence: TGTGCCAGCAGCCAGGGGGGGGGTATGACTGAAGCTTTCTTT. V and J are TRBV3-1 and TRBJ1-1, with D tentatively TRBD1 (5 bases). Between the trimmed V and J ends, which lost 3 bases and 5 bases, there was a span of 13 bases. The CDR3 is made up of 14 amino acids. Germline CDR1 reads LGHDT; CDR2 reads YNNKEL (reference sequence).

V gene TRBV3-1 combines with J gene TRBJ2-7; no clear D. V gave up 4 bases and J gave up 5 bases, with 9 bases separating them. This CDR3 is 12 amino acids long. Germline V gene sequence: CDR1 LGHDT, CDR2 YNNKEL (reference sequence). For the CDR3, the DNA is TGTGCCAGCAGCCCCCTAAGGGACGAGCAGTACTTC. It yields the protein CASSPLRDEQYF.

The gene calls are TRBV5-4 and TRBJ1-5; possible D gene TRBD1, 6 bases. The germline V gene has CDR1 SGHNT and CDR2 YYREEE (reference sequence). V shed 0 bases and J shed 2 bases, with 18 bases lying between them. The CDR3 runs to 18 residues. CDR3: CASSLGGGRDKGNQPQHF. The DNA for the CDR3 is TGTGCCAGCAGCTTGGGGGGCGGCAGGGACAAGGGCAATCAGCCCCAGCATTTT.

This clonotype came up a few times. The gene calls are TRBV6-6 and TRBJ2-1; 12 nucleotides line up with TRBD2. Germline V gene data show CDR1 as MNHNY and CDR2 as SVGAGI (reference sequence). This CDR3 is 15 amino acids long. V gave up 6 bases and J gave up 8 bases; unmatched junction bases: 8. CDR3 in amino acids: CASSTTSGGFDEQFF. CDR3 nucleotide sequence: TGTGCCAGCAGCACTACTAGCGGGGGGTTTGATGAGCAGTTCTTC.

The V gene is TRBV2, the J gene TRBJ1-2; no clear D. This CDR3 comprises 12 residues. Germline loops: CDR1 SNHLY, CDR2 FYNNEI. Between the trimmed V and J ends, which lost 7 bases and 4 bases, there was a span of 10 bases. CDR3 bases: TGTGCCAGCACCGACGAAGGCTATGGCTACACCTTC. Translation gives CASTDEGYGYTF.

The chain uses TRBV20-1 and TRBJ2-7; TRBD1 matches at 8 bases. This CDR3 is built from 13 residues. J lost 7 bases, V lost 6 bases, and 11 bases had no gene match. Looked up from germline, CDR1 is DFQATT and CDR2 is SNEGSKA (reference sequence). In nucleotides, the CDR3 is TGCAGTGCCGACCGGACAGGGAATTGGGAGCAGTACTTC. It yields the protein CSADRTGNWEQYF.

This sequence joins TRBV5-1 and TRBJ2-7; no definite D call. This CDR3 region has 17 residues. Trimming cost V 3 bases and J 3 bases, with 22 bases left between them. The germline V gene encodes CDR1 SGHRS and CDR2 YFSETQ. CDR3 DNA: TGCGCCAGCAGCTCGGTCCCTAGTTCCGTACCTTACTACGAGCAGTACTTC. Protein sequence: CASSSVPSSVPYYEQYF.

The genes are TRBV5-1 and TRBJ2-7, with TRBD1 matching over 7 bases. Trimming cost V 4 bases and J 2 bases; bases outside gene matches: 6. Germline CDR1 SGHRS, CDR2 YFSETQ. The CDR3 consists of 14 residues. The CDR3 region is CASSATGTAYEQYF. CDR3 in DNA: TGCGCCAGCAGCGCTACCGGGACAGCCTACGAGCAGTACTTC.

Points on this clonotype: Being one base from a much bigger clone, this may be a read error. This chain connects TRBV12-3 or TRBV12-4 to TRBJ2-1; 10 bases are shared with TRBD2. Trimming at V came to 3 bases and at J to 6 bases, leaving 5 bases not matched to a gene. The CDR3 loop spans 15 amino acids. CDR3 region: CASSFAGTSVNEQFF. The CDR3 nucleotides read TGTGCCAGCAGTTTTGCCGGGACTAGCGTCAATGAGCAGTTCTTC.

This chain joins TRBV12-3 or TRBV12-4 and TRBJ2-4; tentative D call: TRBD1 (6 bases). V was trimmed by 3 bases and J by 3 bases, leaving 9 bases between them. CDR3 size: 14 residues. Here the CDR3 DNA reads TGTGCCAGCAGTTTTGGACAGAACAAAAACATTCAGTACTTC. Encoded protein: CASSFGQNKNIQYF.